The T cell receptor beta chain under discussion was sequenced for a study of cytomegalovirus exposure and HLA in healthy donors. For the study at large: A later analysis reported the 120 validation repertoires used the same platform as the roughly 700 first-cohort repertoires. Study-level points and caveats: Researchers counted around 180 TCR beta chains as cytomegalovirus-associated.

A word on this clone: Its antigen is currently unknown.

TCRdb's copy holds only in-frame clones and misses some; the assay was immunoSEQ multiplex PCR. The sample has roughly 330,000 clones, around 87% seen once. Per germline, CDR1 MNHEY and CDR2 SMNVEV (reference sequence). The length of the CDR3 is 16 residues. V gave up 6 bases and J gave up 2 bases; unmatched junction bases: 13. This receptor was identified in a woman aged 25 to 39 in good health and CMV-seropositive. V and J are TRBV27 and TRBJ2-7, with 7 nucleotides matching TRBD2. Sequencing used PBMCs. CDR3 region: CASRGGSGVTTYEQYF. CDR3 nucleotides: TGTGCCAGCAGGGGGGGGTCGGGGGTAACAACCTACGAGCAGTACTTC.